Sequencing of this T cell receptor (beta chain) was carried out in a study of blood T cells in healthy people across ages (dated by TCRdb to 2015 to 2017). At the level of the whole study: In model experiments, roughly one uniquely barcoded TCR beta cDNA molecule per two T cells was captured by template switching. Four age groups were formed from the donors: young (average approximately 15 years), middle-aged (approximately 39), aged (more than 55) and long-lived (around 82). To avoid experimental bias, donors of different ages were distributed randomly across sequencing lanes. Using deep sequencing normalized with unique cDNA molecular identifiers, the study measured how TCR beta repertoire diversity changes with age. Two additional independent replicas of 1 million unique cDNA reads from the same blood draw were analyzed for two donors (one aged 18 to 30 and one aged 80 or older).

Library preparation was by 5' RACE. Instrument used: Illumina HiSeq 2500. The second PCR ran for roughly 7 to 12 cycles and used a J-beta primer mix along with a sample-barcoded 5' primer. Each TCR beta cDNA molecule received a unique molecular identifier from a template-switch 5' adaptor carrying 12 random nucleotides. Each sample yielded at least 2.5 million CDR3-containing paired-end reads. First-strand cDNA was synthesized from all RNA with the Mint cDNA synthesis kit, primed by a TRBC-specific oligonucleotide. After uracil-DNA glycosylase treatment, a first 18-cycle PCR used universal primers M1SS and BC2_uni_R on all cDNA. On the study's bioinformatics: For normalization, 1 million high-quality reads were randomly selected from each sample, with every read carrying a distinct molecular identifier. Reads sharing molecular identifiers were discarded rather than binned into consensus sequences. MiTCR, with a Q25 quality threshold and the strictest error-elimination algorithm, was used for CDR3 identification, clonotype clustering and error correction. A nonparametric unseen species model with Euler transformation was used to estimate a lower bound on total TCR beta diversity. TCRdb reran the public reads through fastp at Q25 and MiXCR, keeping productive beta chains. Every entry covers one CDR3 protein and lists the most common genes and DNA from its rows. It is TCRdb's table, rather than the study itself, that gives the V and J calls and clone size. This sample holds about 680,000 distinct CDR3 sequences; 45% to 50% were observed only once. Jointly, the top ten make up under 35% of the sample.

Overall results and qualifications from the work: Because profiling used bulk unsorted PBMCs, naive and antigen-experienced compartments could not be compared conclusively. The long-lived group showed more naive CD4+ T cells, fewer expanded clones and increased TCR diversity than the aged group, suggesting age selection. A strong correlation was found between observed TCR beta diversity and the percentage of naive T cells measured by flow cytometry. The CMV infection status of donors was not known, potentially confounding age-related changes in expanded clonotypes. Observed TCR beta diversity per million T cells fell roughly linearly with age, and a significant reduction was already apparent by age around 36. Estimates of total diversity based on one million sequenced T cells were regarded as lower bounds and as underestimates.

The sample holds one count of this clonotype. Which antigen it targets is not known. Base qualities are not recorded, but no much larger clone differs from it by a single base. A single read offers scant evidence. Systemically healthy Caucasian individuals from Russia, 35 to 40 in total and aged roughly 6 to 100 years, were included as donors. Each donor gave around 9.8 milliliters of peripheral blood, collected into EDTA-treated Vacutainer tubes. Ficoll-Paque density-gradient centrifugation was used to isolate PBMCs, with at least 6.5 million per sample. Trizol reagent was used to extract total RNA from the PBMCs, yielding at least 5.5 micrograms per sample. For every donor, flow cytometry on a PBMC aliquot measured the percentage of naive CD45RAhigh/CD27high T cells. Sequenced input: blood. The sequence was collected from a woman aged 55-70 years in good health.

The CDR3: CAIALAAGNEQFF. The DNA sequence is given as TGTGCCATCGCTCTAGCGGCGGGCAATGAGCAGTTCTTC. The chain is made from TRBV10-3 and TRBJ2-1; the central 7 bases match TRBD2. Inclusive of the bounding cysteine and phenylalanine, the CDR3 is 13 residues long. The CDR3 DNA has 39 bases and is translated from base 1. Germline trimming amounts to 8 bases on V and 6 bases on J, with 7 as the count of junction bases outside the gene matches. CDR1 and CDR2 are drawn from the germline V gene: ENHRY, SYGVKD.